Listed below are T cell receptor beta chains from one sample, sequenced in a study of blood T cell repertoires in COVID-19. Clones were sequenced by immunoSEQ multiplex PCR, and TCRdb holds only the in-frame ones, with some missing. The sample has under 250,000 clones, 83% seen once. Sequenced material: PBMCs or T cells enriched from blood (not recorded which). These receptors all stem from a woman aged 40 to 50 who had been exposed to COVID-19. Both conserved end residues are part of each CDR3. A D gene is named only where the DNA matches it firmly.

d_call	v_call	j_call	cdr3_aa
.	TRBV19	TRBJ2-2	CASSSAGGNTGELFF
.	TRBV7-9	TRBJ1-6	CASSLAAAGLSPLHF
TRBD1	TRBV4-1	TRBJ1-2	CASSQAGTGGWGYTF
.	TRBV5-5	TRBJ1-4	CASSLAGQPEKLFF
.	TRBV19	TRBJ1-2	CASSIDSNSNYGYTF
.	TRBV2	TRBJ1-1	CASSAIMTGWNTEAFF
TRBD2	TRBV10-3	TRBJ2-3	CAISEVGEGGQYF
.	TRBV9	TRBJ1-2	CASSVEENYGYTF
.	TRBV5-1	TRBJ1-4	CASSPGSPNEKLFF
.	TRBV7-2	TRBJ1-5	CASSLALDYQPQHF
.	TRBV28	TRBJ2-1	CASSRLAAYNEQFF
.	TRBV19	TRBJ2-7	CASSGTGLLGEQYF
TRBD1	TRBV5-5	TRBJ1-6	CASSLKTGVTAFNSPLHF
TRBD1	TRBV5-6	TRBJ2-4	CASSSPGQVYIQYF
.	TRBV19	TRBJ1-1	CATSGGNTEAFF
TRBD2	TRBV7-7	TRBJ2-5	CASSLGSGGGFRETQYF
.	TRBV6-2/TRBV6-3	TRBJ2-2	CASSFIGVGAPGELFF
TRBD1	TRBV3-1/TRBV3-2	TRBJ2-7	CASSYWTGGPEQYF
TRBD2	TRBV5-1	TRBJ2-7	CASSLDPPAGGIGSYEQYF
.	TRBV6-5	TRBJ1-2	CASSQRSRGGYTF
.	TRBV27	TRBJ1-1	CASSLTWNTEAFF
.	TRBV6-5	TRBJ2-7	CASSTLDPRSYEQYF
TRBD1	TRBV5-6	TRBJ1-2	CASSLVTGEDYGYTF
.	TRBV28	TRBJ2-3	CAAGGGTDTQYF
.	TRBV3-1/TRBV3-2	TRBJ2-1	CASSQGTGGYNEQFF
TRBD1	TRBV5-4	TRBJ1-4	CASSSGTGVPKLFF
TRBD1	TRBV7-8	TRBJ1-6	CASSLDRGSPLSPLHF
.	TRBV6-1	TRBJ1-5	CASSESPGRPQHF
TRBD2	TRBV10-3	TRBJ2-3	CAIRDYGGAKYTDTQYF
TRBD1	TRBV7-3	TRBJ2-7	CASSRAGTDSYEQYF
.	TRBV27	TRBJ2-3	CASSSPPLAGRSTDTQYF
.	TRBV7-9	TRBJ2-3	CASTPSTDTQYF
.	TRBV19	TRBJ1-5	CASSILRSPNQPQHF
.	TRBV7-2	TRBJ2-5	CASRGLGGPQETQYF
.	TRBV6-2/TRBV6-3	TRBJ2-7	CASSYSGSYEQYF
TRBD1	TRBV11-2	TRBJ1-1	CASSTRVPGQGADTEAFF
.	TRBV18	TRBJ1-1	CASLFQGKNTEAFF
TRBD1	TRBV19	TRBJ1-5	CASTGQYSNQPQHF
.	TRBV19	TRBJ1-6	CASSTRREGPNSPLHF
.	TRBV6-1	TRBJ1-5	CASSEPRQPQHF
TRBD1	TRBV28	TRBJ1-1	CASSGGQGALGAFF
TRBD1	TRBV3-1/TRBV3-2	TRBJ2-7	CASSRTGFGEQYF
.	TRBV7-9	TRBJ1-1	CASKGWGSGTNEAFF
TRBD2	TRBV6-1	TRBJ2-3	CASSAGTSPPPDTQYF
.	TRBV4-2	TRBJ2-5	CASSQVFSGSRETQYF
TRBD2	TRBV4-1	TRBJ2-3	CASSQAGTSGGTSTDTQYF
.	TRBV12-5	TRBJ2-3	CASALGRGSTDTQYF
TRBD2	TRBV5-1	TRBJ2-2	CASSPGLAGGWTGELFF
.	TRBV4-1	TRBJ1-1	CASRNGGNTEAFF
.	TRBV6-2/TRBV6-3	TRBJ2-7	CASSIQGDTSYEQYF
TRBD1	TRBV9	TRBJ1-2	CASSVGQGPYGYTF
.	TRBV7-6	TRBJ1-1	CASARGGATEAFF
TRBD2	TRBV5-5	TRBJ2-1	CASSPEGLAGAGSYNEQFF
TRBD2	TRBV6-5	TRBJ2-7	CASGRAGDPYEQYF
TRBD2	TRBV3-1/TRBV3-2	TRBJ2-3	CASSQTSADTQYF
.	TRBV7-9	TRBJ1-2	CASSLRGIGGYTF
TRBD2	TRBV25-1	TRBJ2-1	CASSGLAGERNEQFF